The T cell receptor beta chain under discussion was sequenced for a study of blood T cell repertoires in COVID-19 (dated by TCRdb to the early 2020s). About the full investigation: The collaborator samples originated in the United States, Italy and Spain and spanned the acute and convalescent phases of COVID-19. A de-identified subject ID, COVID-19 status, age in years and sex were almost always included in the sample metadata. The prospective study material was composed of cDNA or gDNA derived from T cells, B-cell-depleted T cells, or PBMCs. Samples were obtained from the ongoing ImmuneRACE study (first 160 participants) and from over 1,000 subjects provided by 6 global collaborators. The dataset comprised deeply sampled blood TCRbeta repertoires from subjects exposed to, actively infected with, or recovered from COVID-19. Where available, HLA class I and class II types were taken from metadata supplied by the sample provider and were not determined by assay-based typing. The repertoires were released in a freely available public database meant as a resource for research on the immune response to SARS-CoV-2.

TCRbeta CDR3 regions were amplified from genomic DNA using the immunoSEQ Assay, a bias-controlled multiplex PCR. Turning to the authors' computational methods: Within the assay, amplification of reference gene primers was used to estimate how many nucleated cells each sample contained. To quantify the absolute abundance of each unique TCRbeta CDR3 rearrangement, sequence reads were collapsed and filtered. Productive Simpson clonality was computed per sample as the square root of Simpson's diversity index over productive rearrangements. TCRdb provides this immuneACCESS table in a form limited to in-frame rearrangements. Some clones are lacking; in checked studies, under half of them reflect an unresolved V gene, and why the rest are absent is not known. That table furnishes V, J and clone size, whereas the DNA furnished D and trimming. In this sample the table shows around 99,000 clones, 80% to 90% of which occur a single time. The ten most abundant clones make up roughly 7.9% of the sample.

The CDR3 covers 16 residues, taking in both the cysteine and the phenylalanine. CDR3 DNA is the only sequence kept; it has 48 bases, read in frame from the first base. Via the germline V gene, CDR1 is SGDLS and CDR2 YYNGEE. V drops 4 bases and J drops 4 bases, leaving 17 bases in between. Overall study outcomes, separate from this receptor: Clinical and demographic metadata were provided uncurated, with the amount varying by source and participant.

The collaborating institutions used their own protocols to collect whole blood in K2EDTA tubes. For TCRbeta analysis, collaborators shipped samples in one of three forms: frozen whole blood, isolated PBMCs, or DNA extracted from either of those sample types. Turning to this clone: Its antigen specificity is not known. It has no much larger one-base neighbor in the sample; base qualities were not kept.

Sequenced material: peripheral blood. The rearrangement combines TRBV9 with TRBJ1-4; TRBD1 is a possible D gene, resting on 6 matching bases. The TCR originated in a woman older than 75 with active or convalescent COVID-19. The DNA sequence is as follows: TGTGCCAGCAGCCGTTGGGGACAAGGCGTTAATGAAAAACTGTTTTTT. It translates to CASSRWGQGVNEKLFF.